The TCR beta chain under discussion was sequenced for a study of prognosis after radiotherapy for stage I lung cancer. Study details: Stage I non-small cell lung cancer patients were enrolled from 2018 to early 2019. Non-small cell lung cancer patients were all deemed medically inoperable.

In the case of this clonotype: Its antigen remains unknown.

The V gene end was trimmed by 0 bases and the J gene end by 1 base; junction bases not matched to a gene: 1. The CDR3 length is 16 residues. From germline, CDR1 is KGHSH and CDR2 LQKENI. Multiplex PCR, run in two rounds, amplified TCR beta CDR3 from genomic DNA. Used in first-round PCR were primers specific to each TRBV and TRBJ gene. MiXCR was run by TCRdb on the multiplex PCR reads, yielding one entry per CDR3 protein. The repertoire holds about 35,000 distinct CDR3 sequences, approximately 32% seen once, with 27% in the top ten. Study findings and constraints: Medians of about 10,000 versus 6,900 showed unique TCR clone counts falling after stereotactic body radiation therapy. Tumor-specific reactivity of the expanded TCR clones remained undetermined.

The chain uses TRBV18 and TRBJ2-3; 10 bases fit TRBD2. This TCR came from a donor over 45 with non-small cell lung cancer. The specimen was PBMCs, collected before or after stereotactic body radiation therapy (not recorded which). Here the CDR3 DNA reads TGTGCCAGCTCACCACCGCTAGCGGGGGGCACAGATACGCAGTATTTT. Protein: CASSPPLAGGTDTQYF.